A single sample gave rise to the 9 T cell receptor beta chains below, sequenced in a study of cytomegalovirus exposure and HLA in healthy donors (dated 2017 in TCRdb). Receptor libraries were prepared by the immunoSEQ multiplex PCR assay. For the multiplex PCR, a mixture combining 60 forward primers for TCR Vbeta segments and 13 reverse primers for TCR Jbeta segments was used. As stored in TCRdb, this immuneACCESS dataset retains in-frame rearrangements with V and J assigned. A fraction of the clones does not appear; measured against another copy, unresolved V genes explain less than half of the discrepancy, and the remainder lacks a known reason. The sample table holds 95,000 to 110,000 clones, of which 65% to 85% were seen once. The leading ten clones occupy approximately 2.2% of the sample. Sequenced material: PBMCs. The receptors come from a man aged 25-45 years in good health and CMV-seronegative.

As regards this clone: Other DNA sequences in the sample encode the same CDR3. The rearrangement joins TRBV7-9 to TRBJ1-2; 10 bases agree with TRBD1. Germline CDR1 and CDR2: SEHNR and FQNEAQ (reference sequence). The CDR3 contains 13 residues. V lost 3 bases, J lost 5 bases, and 0 bases stayed unmatched. The CDR3 bases are TGTGCCAGCAGCTTGGGACAGGGGTATGGCTACACCTTC. This gives the protein CASSLGQGYGYTF. The full variable domain, completed using reference TRBV7-9 and TRBJ1-2, is DTGVSQNPRHKITKRGQNVTFRCDPISEHNRLYWYRQTLGQGPEFLTYFQNEAQLEKSRLLSDRFSAERPKGSFSTLEIQRTEQGDSAMYLCASSLGQGYGYTFGSGTRLTVV.

Only one count was recorded for this clone. The chain recombines TRBV28 with TRBJ2-3; a possible D gene is TRBD1 (6 bases). This CDR3 region has 13 residues. The germline CDR1 and CDR2 sequences are MDHEN and SYDVKM. The ends were cut back, 8 bases at V and 0 bases at J, with 9 bases in the middle. CDR3 sequence (DNA): TGTGCCAGCCGAGGACAGAGCACAGATACGCAGTATTTT. Its translation: CASRGQSTDTQYF.

The chain is built from TRBV7-9 and TRBJ2-5; tentatively, D is TRBD2 (7 bases). V lost 5 bases, J lost 4 bases, and 17 bases lay in between. The V gene's germline CDR1 is SEHNR and CDR2 FQNEAQ (reference sequence). The CDR3 has 15 amino acids. The CDR3 nucleotides read TGTGCCAGCAGCCAAGGGGGGGTTAGCTCAGAGACCCAGTACTTC. As protein: CASSQGGVSSETQYF.

V is TRBV5-1 and J is TRBJ2-7; TRBD2 aligns across 8 bases. Germline values: CDR1 SGHRS, CDR2 YFSETQ. This CDR3 has 15 residues. J gave up 6 bases and V 0 bases, and 8 bases lay outside the gene matches. CDR3 region: CASSLASGSITEQYF. The CDR3 nucleotides are TGCGCCAGCAGCTTGGCGAGCGGGAGTATCACCGAGCAGTACTTC.

This clone was counted a few times. This chain uses TRBV28 with TRBJ1-1; 7 nucleotides agree with TRBD1. The junction had 4 bases not matched to a gene; V was cut back by 6 bases and J by 0 bases. Germline V gene lookup returns CDR1 MDHEN and CDR2 SYDVKM. This CDR3 is built from 14 residues. CDR3 amino acids: CASSRGQLNTEAFF. The DNA for the CDR3 is TGTGCCAGCAGCCGGGGACAGTTGAACACTGAAGCTTTCTTT.

V and J are TRBV7-9 and TRBJ2-5, with TRBD1 as a possible D gene (5 bases). Trimming pared 2 bases from V and 5 bases from J, leaving 18 bases between. Germline-derived CDR1 and CDR2 are SEHNR and FQNEAQ (reference sequence). This CDR3 comprises 16 residues. CDR3: CASSLWPNLGVETQYF. DNA of the CDR3: TGTGCCAGCAGCTTATGGCCCAATCTAGGGGTCGAGACCCAGTACTTC.

This chain uses TRBV5-1 with TRBJ1-5; TRBD1 might be the D (6 bases). Germline V gene data show CDR1 as SGHRS and CDR2 as YFSETQ. This CDR3 is built from 13 residues. Trimming shortened V by 5 bases and J by 3 bases, and 9 bases separated the two germline ends. CDR3 DNA: TGCGCCAGCAGGACAGGATTCAATCAGCCCCAGCATTTT. Translating it yields CASRTGFNQPQHF. Full variable domain (rest looked up from reference TRBV5-1 and TRBJ1-5): KAGVTQTPRYLIKTRGQQVTLSCSPISGHRSVSWYQQTPGQGLQFLFEYFSETQRNKGNFPGRFSGRQFSNSRSEMNVSTLELGDSALYLCASRTGFNQPQHFGDGTRLSIL.

Only a few counts were recorded for this clone. The V call is TRBV6-1, the J call TRBJ2-5; D gene unclear. The CDR3 sequence is 15 residues long. Germline loops: CDR1 MNHNS, CDR2 SASEGT. V lost 2 bases and J lost 5, with 15 bases in between. The CDR3 here is CASSEPYPRWETQYF. CDR3 DNA sequence: TGTGCCAGCAGTGAACCCTACCCGCGTTGGGAGACCCAGTACTTC.

This chain uses TRBV19 with TRBJ1-5; D is uncertain. Germline lookup yields CDR1 LNHDA and CDR2 SQIVND (reference sequence). The CDR3 covers 15 residues. Trimming removed 1 base from V and 0 bases from J, with 7 bases in between. The DNA of the CDR3 is TGTGCCAGTAGTATAGCTAGATATAGCAATCAGCCCCAGCATTTT. The encoded protein is CASSIARYSNQPQHF.